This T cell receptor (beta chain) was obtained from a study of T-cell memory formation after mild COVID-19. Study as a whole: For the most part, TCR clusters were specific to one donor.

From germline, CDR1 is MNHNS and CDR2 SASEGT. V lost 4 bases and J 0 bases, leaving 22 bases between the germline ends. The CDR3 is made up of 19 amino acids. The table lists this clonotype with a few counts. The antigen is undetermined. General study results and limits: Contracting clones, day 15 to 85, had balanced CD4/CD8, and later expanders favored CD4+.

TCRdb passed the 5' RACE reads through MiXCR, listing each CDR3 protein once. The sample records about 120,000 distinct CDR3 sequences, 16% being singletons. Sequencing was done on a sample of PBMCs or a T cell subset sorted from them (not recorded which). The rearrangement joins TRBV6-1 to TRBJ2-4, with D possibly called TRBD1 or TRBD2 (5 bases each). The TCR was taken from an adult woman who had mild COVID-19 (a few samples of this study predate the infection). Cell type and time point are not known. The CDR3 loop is CASSGGTARRDLAKNIQYF. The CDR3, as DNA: TGTGCCAGCAGTGGGGGGACGGCACGGCGAGATTTAGCCAAAAACATTCAGTACTTC.